This is a list of T cell receptor beta chains from one sample in a study of blood T cell repertoires in COVID-19. Data came from immunoSEQ multiplex PCR; TCRdb stores just in-frame clones and leaves some out. This sample yields about 200,000 clones, of which approximately 86% are seen a single time; around 4% belongs to the top ten. The sample taken for sequencing was PBMCs or T cells enriched from blood (not recorded which). Receptor source: a woman between 35 and 50 years old with acute COVID-19. The CDR3 runs from the conserved cysteine through the conserved F or W. A D gene is named only where the DNA matches it firmly. Clone size, where shown, is once, few, many, or a class for clones that have expanded.

j_call,v_call,d_call,clone_size,cdr3_nt,cdr3_aa
TRBJ2-1,TRBV7-7,TRBD2,-,TGTGCCAGCAGCCCCGGACCGGGACTAGCGGGAGACAATGAGCAGTTCTTC,CASSPGPGLAGDNEQFF
TRBJ1-6,TRBV7-9,TRBD1,few,TGTGCCAGCAGCCCTCGAGGTACAGGGGCCAATTCACCCCTCCACTTT,CASSPRGTGANSPLHF
TRBJ1-2,TRBV28,-,-,TGTGCCAGCAGCCTGTTCGGCAGGGGAAATCCTGGCTACACCTTC,CASSLFGRGNPGYTF
TRBJ2-1,TRBV7-9,TRBD2,few,TGTGCCAGCAGCCCGGGACTAGCGGGAGGAATTGAGCAGTTCTTC,CASSPGLAGGIEQFF
TRBJ1-1,TRBV15,-,-,TGTGCCACCAGCAAGGACAGAATCCCGAACACTGAAGCTTTCTTT,CATSKDRIPNTEAFF
TRBJ2-3,TRBV27,TRBD2,-,TGTGCCAGCAGTTTAAGGGTTAGCGGGAGGGCGACAGATACGCAGTATTTT,CASSLRVSGRATDTQYF
TRBJ1-1,TRBV14,TRBD1,-,TGTGCCAGCAGCCCTATCCTCCGGACAGGCACATTCGCTTTCTTT,CASSPILRTGTFAFF
TRBJ1-6,TRBV5-6,-,-,TGTGCCAGCAGCTTCAGACAGAGAGGCTATAATTCACCCCTCCACTTT,CASSFRQRGYNSPLHF
TRBJ2-7,TRBV6-1,-,-,TGTGCCAGCAGTGAAGGAATAGATATCTCCTACGAGCAGTACTTC,CASSEGIDISYEQYF
TRBJ2-1,TRBV18,TRBD2,-,TGTGCCAGCTCCCCAATGAGTCTAGCGGGCAGGACCAGCTCCTACAATGAGCAGTTCTTC,CASSPMSLAGRTSSYNEQFF
TRBJ1-1,TRBV6-5,TRBD1,-,TGTGCCAAACTACAGGGGGGATACACTGAAGCTTTCTTT,CAKLQGGYTEAFF
TRBJ2-7,TRBV6-6,TRBD1,-,TGTGCCAGCAGTTTCCCCGGGACAGGCTACGAGCAGTACTTC,CASSFPGTGYEQYF
TRBJ2-5,TRBV5-1,-,-,TGCGCCAGCAGCTTGGACAGGGCAGAGACCCAGTACTTC,CASSLDRAETQYF
TRBJ1-3,TRBV28,TRBD1,-,TGTGCCAGCAGTTCCCCCGCGACAGGGTATGCTGGAAACACCATATATTTT,CASSSPATGYAGNTIYF
TRBJ1-2,TRBV2,-,-,TGTGCCAGCAGTGAACGGAGTACCTATGGCTACACCTTC,CASSERSTYGYTF
TRBJ2-1,TRBV5-1,TRBD1,once,TGCGCCAGCAGCCCAAATGGACAGGGGGCGCTCAATGAGCAGTTCTTC,CASSPNGQGALNEQFF
TRBJ2-1,TRBV29-1,-,few,TGCAGCGTTGAGCTCATGTCCCTAGCGGGACAGGGGGAGCAGTTCTTC,CSVELMSLAGQGEQFF
TRBJ1-6,TRBV11-2,-,-,TGTGCCAGCAGCTTAGCAGGTCGGTCAAGAAATTCACCCCTCCACTTT,CASSLAGRSRNSPLHF
TRBJ2-5,TRBV18,-,-,TGTGCCAGCTCACCCTCTAGAGGCGAGACCCAGTACTTC,CASSPSRGETQYF
TRBJ2-1,TRBV4-1,-,-,TGCGCCAGCACCCAAGAAGTGACTGCAAACAATGAGCAGTTCTTC,CASTQEVTANNEQFF
TRBJ2-6,TRBV19,-,-,TGTGCCAGTAAATCGGGATCTGGGGCCAACGTCCTGACTTTC,CASKSGSGANVLTF
TRBJ1-1,TRBV4-1,TRBD1,-,TGCGCCAGCAGCCAATCGACAGGGGGCTGGACTGAAGCTTTCTTT,CASSQSTGGWTEAFF
TRBJ1-6,TRBV29-1,TRBD1,-,TGCAGCGCTCGGACAGGGCCGGGATCACCCCTCCACTTT,CSARTGPGSPLHF
TRBJ1-1,TRBV11-2,-,-,TGTGCCAGCAGGGATAGGTTTGGGGCTGGGAACACTGAAGCTTTCTTT,CASRDRFGAGNTEAFF
TRBJ2-5,TRBV14,-,-,TGTGCCAGCAGCCAAGATATGCGGGGATCTAGGAAGTTTGCCCAGTACTTC,CASSQDMRGSRKFAQYF
TRBJ2-7,TRBV27,TRBD2,-,TGTGCCAGCCGGGCGGGAGGGGGGTTCTACGAGCAGTACTTC,CASRAGGGFYEQYF
TRBJ2-2,TRBV4-1,-,once,TGCGCCAGCAGCCGATTCGGGGTGCGGGAGCTGTTTTTT,CASSRFGVRELFF
TRBJ2-7,TRBV7-2,-,-,TGTGCCAGCAGCCGCGGCCAGGGTAAATCCTACGAGCAGTACTTC,CASSRGQGKSYEQYF
TRBJ2-3,TRBV19,-,once,TGTGCCAGTAGCCCGGGACTCATCCTTGGCGCAGATACGCAGTATTTT,CASSPGLILGADTQYF
TRBJ2-1,TRBV9,-,once,TGTGCCAGCAGCCCCTCGTACAATGAGCAGTTCTTC,CASSPSYNEQFF
TRBJ2-5,TRBV7-9,-,-,TGTGCCAGCAGCCTTCAAAGGGGCTTTCAAGAGACCCAGTACTTC,CASSLQRGFQETQYF
TRBJ2-4,TRBV5-1,-,-,TGCGCCAGCAGCTTATTCGAGGACAAAAACATTCAGTACTTC,CASSLFEDKNIQYF
TRBJ2-5,TRBV2,TRBD1,-,TGTGCCAGCAGACGACAGGGATGGGAGACCCAGTACTTC,CASRRQGWETQYF
TRBJ2-3,TRBV29-1,TRBD2,-,TGCAGCGTTGATTTGACGGGAGGGCCCTCAGATACGCAGTATTTT,CSVDLTGGPSDTQYF
TRBJ2-5,TRBV6-2/TRBV6-3,-,-,TGTGCCAGCAGTTACTTGGCAGGGGTCAGAGCCCAGTACTTC,CASSYLAGVRAQYF
TRBJ2-7,TRBV28,-,-,TGTGCCAGCAGTCGCGATCAGGGCTCCTACGAGCAGTACTTC,CASSRDQGSYEQYF
TRBJ2-6,TRBV9,TRBD2,-,TGTGCCAGCAGCCCACGACTAGCGGGAGGCTCGGGGGCCAACGTCCTGACTTTC,CASSPRLAGGSGANVLTF
TRBJ2-2,TRBV7-3,TRBD2,-,TGTGCCAGCAGCTTAATTAGCGGGAGGGGCACCGGGGAGCTGTTTTTT,CASSLISGRGTGELFF
TRBJ2-3,TRBV27,TRBD2,-,TGTGCCAGCAGTACCCTACTTAGGGCGGGAGTCGGGTCAGATACGCAGTATTTT,CASSTLLRAGVGSDTQYF
TRBJ2-7,TRBV25-1,TRBD2,-,TGTGCCAGCAGTCCGTGGACTAGCGGGGGCTACGAGCAGTACTTC,CASSPWTSGGYEQYF